This is a list of T cell receptor beta chains from one sample in a study of blood T cell repertoires in COVID-19. Method: immunoSEQ multiplex PCR; TCRdb's copy keeps in-frame clones and lacks some. The data show under 95,000 clones, over 75% seen once. Sequencing input: peripheral blood. The receptors here all came from a woman in her sixties or seventies with acute or convalescent COVID-19. The CDR3 runs from the conserved cysteine through the conserved F or W. The D gene is left open where the match is weak. Expanded clones get a size class; other rows say once, few or many, or leave the size out.

DNA: TGCGCCAGCAGCTTGGCCACAGCGGGGCAGTCTTACAATGAGCAGTTCTTC
CDR3: CASSLATAGQSYNEQFF
J: TRBJ2-1
D: TRBD2
V: TRBV5-1
size: NA

DNA: TGTGCCAGTAGTACAACACGACTAGCGGGGGGGCGGGATACGCAGTATTTT
CDR3: CASSTTRLAGGRDTQYF
J: TRBJ2-3
D: TRBD2
V: TRBV19
size: NA

DNA: TGTGCCAGCAGTTATTCCGGGACCTACGAGCAGTACTTC
CDR3: CASSYSGTYEQYF
J: TRBJ2-7
D: NA
V: TRBV6-5
size: few

DNA: TGTGCCACCAAGGGTGTCACGGCAGGGCAAGTCACAGATACGCAGTATTTT
CDR3: CATKGVTAGQVTDTQYF
J: TRBJ2-3
D: NA
V: TRBV24-1
size: NA

DNA: TGTGCCAGCAGCCTGGAGGGGATCTATAATTCACCCCTCCACTTT
CDR3: CASSLEGIYNSPLHF
J: TRBJ1-6
D: NA
V: TRBV11-3
size: NA

DNA: TGTGCCAGCAGTTTATTTTCCAGGGGTTCGTATACGCCCCAGCATTTT
CDR3: CASSLFSRGSYTPQHF
J: TRBJ1-5
D: NA
V: TRBV28
size: NA

DNA: TGTGCCACCAGTGAGCAACAGAATGGCTACACCTTC
CDR3: CATSEQQNGYTF
J: TRBJ1-2
D: NA
V: TRBV24-1
size: NA

DNA: TGTGCCAGCAGTTACTCTCCTCCGGGGGGAATCTACAATGAGCAGTTCTTC
CDR3: CASSYSPPGGIYNEQFF
J: TRBJ2-1
D: TRBD2
V: TRBV6-2/TRBV6-3
size: NA

DNA: TGTGCCAGTAGTAAGGGGGCCAACAATGAGCAGTTCTTC
CDR3: CASSKGANNEQFF
J: TRBJ2-1
D: TRBD1
V: TRBV19
size: NA

DNA: TGTGCCAGCAGTTCCCAGGGACTCATGAACACTGAAGCTTTCTTT
CDR3: CASSSQGLMNTEAFF
J: TRBJ1-1
D: NA
V: TRBV6-5
size: NA

DNA: TGTGCCATCAGGGTGTCACACCGGAACACTGAAGCTTTCTTT
CDR3: CAIRVSHRNTEAFF
J: TRBJ1-1
D: NA
V: TRBV10-3
size: once

DNA: TGTGCCAGTGTTGATGGGGGGTATGGCTACACCTTC
CDR3: CASVDGGYGYTF
J: TRBJ1-2
D: NA
V: TRBV19
size: NA

DNA: TGCGCCAGCAGCTTGGCGACAGGGGGTAGCAATCAGCCCCAGCATTTT
CDR3: CASSLATGGSNQPQHF
J: TRBJ1-5
D: TRBD1
V: TRBV5-1
size: NA

DNA: TGTGCCAGCAGAGGGATGGGGACAGAACTCCTCTCAGTATATGGCTACACCTTC
CDR3: CASRGMGTELLSVYGYTF
J: TRBJ1-2
D: TRBD1
V: TRBV2
size: NA

DNA: TGTGCCAGTAGTATTGAGGGTCTGGTCGGGTACAATGAGCAGTTCTTC
CDR3: CASSIEGLVGYNEQFF
J: TRBJ2-1
D: NA
V: TRBV19
size: NA

DNA: TGTGCCAGCAGGCTCGGGAGCGGGGGGATTTACAATGAGCAGTTCTTC
CDR3: CASRLGSGGIYNEQFF
J: TRBJ2-1
D: TRBD2
V: TRBV2
size: NA

DNA: TGTGCCAGCAGCCCTTCGACTATATCCGGGGAGCTGTTTTTT
CDR3: CASSPSTISGELFF
J: TRBJ2-2
D: NA
V: TRBV28
size: NA

DNA: TGTGCCAGCTCACCAGCCGGGACTAGCGGGGTTGGGACCCAGTACTTC
CDR3: CASSPAGTSGVGTQYF
J: TRBJ2-5
D: TRBD2
V: TRBV18
size: NA

DNA: TGTGCCAGCAGCGCCGGACAGGTCCACTTCTATGGCTACACCTTC
CDR3: CASSAGQVHFYGYTF
J: TRBJ1-2
D: TRBD1
V: TRBV11-3
size: NA

DNA: TGTGCCAGCAGCTCCACGCGACAGAGCAATCAGCCCCAGCATTTT
CDR3: CASSSTRQSNQPQHF
J: TRBJ1-5
D: NA
V: TRBV7-8
size: NA

DNA: TGCGCCAGCAGTGATCACATGAACACTGAAGCTTTCTTT
CDR3: CASSDHMNTEAFF
J: TRBJ1-1
D: NA
V: TRBV10-2
size: NA

DNA: TGTGCCAGTAGTAGCGAGTACAGAAATTCACCCCTCCACTTT
CDR3: CASSSEYRNSPLHF
J: TRBJ1-6
D: NA
V: TRBV19
size: NA

DNA: TGCGCCAGCAGCCCGGGACAGGCTAACGGAGAAAAACTGTTTTTT
CDR3: CASSPGQANGEKLFF
J: TRBJ1-4
D: TRBD1
V: TRBV5-1
size: NA

DNA: TGCGCCAGCAGCTTAAGTCAGGGGTACGAGCAGTACTTC
CDR3: CASSLSQGYEQYF
J: TRBJ2-7
D: NA
V: TRBV5-1
size: once

DNA: TGTGCCAGCAGCCGACAGGAAAACTATGGCTACACCTTC
CDR3: CASSRQENYGYTF
J: TRBJ1-2
D: NA
V: TRBV5-4
size: NA

DNA: TGTGCCATCAGTGGGAGGACAGTTTCTGGGGCCAACGTCCTGACTTTC
CDR3: CAISGRTVSGANVLTF
J: TRBJ2-6
D: NA
V: TRBV10-3
size: NA

DNA: TGTGCCAGCAGCTTGGCCCGGGGAAATACTGAAGCTTTCTTT
CDR3: CASSLARGNTEAFF
J: TRBJ1-1
D: NA
V: TRBV5-5
size: NA

DNA: TGTGCCAGCAGCCAACCGGGACAGACCTACGAGCAGTACTTC
CDR3: CASSQPGQTYEQYF
J: TRBJ2-7
D: TRBD1
V: TRBV4-2
size: NA

DNA: TGTGCCAGCAGCCCCCAAACAGGGGGAAGTGAGACCCAGTACTTC
CDR3: CASSPQTGGSETQYF
J: TRBJ2-5
D: TRBD1
V: TRBV11-3
size: NA

DNA: TGTGCCAGCAGGATAGCGGGGGGGCTTAGCACAGATACGCAGTATTTT
CDR3: CASRIAGGLSTDTQYF
J: TRBJ2-3
D: TRBD2
V: TRBV27
size: NA

DNA: TGTGCCAGCAGCCGTCCGGGACAGGGAACATACAATGAGCAGTTCTTC
CDR3: CASSRPGQGTYNEQFF
J: TRBJ2-1
D: TRBD1
V: TRBV5-4
size: NA

DNA: TGTGCCAGCTCACTCGGGACAGGGCAATTGAATGAGCAGTTCTTC
CDR3: CASSLGTGQLNEQFF
J: TRBJ2-1
D: TRBD1
V: TRBV18
size: NA

DNA: TGTGCCAGCAGCTCAGGACAGGCCACCTACAATGAGCAGTTCTTC
CDR3: CASSSGQATYNEQFF
J: TRBJ2-1
D: TRBD1
V: TRBV7-3
size: NA

DNA: TGTGCCAGCAGCGACTACTCTTCTCAGCCCCAGCATTTT
CDR3: CASSDYSSQPQHF
J: TRBJ1-5
D: NA
V: TRBV7-2
size: NA

DNA: TGCGCCAGCAGCGAGGCCTCGTCGTTATCCTACGAGCAGTACTTC
CDR3: CASSEASSLSYEQYF
J: TRBJ2-7
D: NA
V: TRBV4-1
size: NA

DNA: TGCGCCAGCAGTTACACCCAGGTAGGGGTAAATGAGCAGTTCTTC
CDR3: CASSYTQVGVNEQFF
J: TRBJ2-1
D: NA
V: TRBV5-1
size: few

DNA: TGTGCCAGCCGGATGACAGGCACCCAAGAGACCCAGTACTTC
CDR3: CASRMTGTQETQYF
J: TRBJ2-5
D: NA
V: TRBV2
size: NA

DNA: TGTGCCAGCTGTTCGACAGGCGCCCGACAAGAGACCCAGTACTTC
CDR3: CASCSTGARQETQYF
J: TRBJ2-5
D: NA
V: TRBV9
size: NA